The 3 T cell receptor beta chains in this list originate from one sample, sequenced in a study of blood T cell repertoires in COVID-19. TCRdb's copy holds only in-frame clones and misses some; the assay was immunoSEQ multiplex PCR. In the table there are under 250,000 clones, about 87% of which are singletons. Material for sequencing was peripheral blood. The source is a woman younger than 45 with COVID-19, enrolled during active disease.

This rearrangement joins TRBV2 to TRBJ2-3, with TRBD2 identical over 11 bases. V lost 8 bases to trimming and J lost 6 bases; unmatched junction nucleotides: 31. This CDR3 spans 22 amino acids. Germline CDR1 reads SNHLY; CDR2 reads FYNNEI. The CDR3 coding sequence is TGTGCCAGCGGATCCACCCCCGCCCAGTCCCCCAGTCGACTAGCGGGGATGGATACGCAGTATTTT. The encoded protein is CASGSTPAQSPSRLAGMDTQYF.

The chain joins TRBV5-4 to TRBJ1-2, with TRBD1 identical over 8 bases. The germline CDR1 and CDR2 sequences are SGHNT and YYREEE (reference sequence). CDR3 length equals 14 residues. V lost 4 bases, J lost 5 bases, and 7 bases stayed unmatched. CDR3 nucleotide sequence: TGTGCCAGCAGCCCGGAGACAGGGGCGTATGGCTACACCTTC. Translation gives CASSPETGAYGYTF.

The chain carries TRBV18 and TRBJ2-1; tentatively, D is TRBD2 (5 bases). This CDR3 comprises 12 residues. Trimming took off 7 bases at V and 6 bases at J, with 10 bases between the two ends. Germline lookup yields CDR1 KGHSH and CDR2 LQKENI. The CDR3 protein is CASYVEVNEQFF. CDR3 bases: TGTGCCAGCTACGTGGAGGTCAATGAGCAGTTCTTC.